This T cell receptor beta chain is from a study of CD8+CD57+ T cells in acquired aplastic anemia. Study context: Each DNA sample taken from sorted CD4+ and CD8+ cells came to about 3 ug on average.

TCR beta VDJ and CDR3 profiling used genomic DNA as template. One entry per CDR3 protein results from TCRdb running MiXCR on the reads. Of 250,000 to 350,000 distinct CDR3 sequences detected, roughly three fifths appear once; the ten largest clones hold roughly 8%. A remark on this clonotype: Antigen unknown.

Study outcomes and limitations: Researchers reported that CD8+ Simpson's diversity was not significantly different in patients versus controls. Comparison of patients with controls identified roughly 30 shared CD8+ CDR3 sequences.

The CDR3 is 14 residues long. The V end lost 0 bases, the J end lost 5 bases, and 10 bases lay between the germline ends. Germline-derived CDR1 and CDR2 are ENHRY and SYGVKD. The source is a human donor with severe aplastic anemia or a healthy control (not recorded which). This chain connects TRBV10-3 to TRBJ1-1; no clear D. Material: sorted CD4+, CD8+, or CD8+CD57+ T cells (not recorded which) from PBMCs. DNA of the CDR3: TGTGCCATCAGTGAGTCGGAATTACTTACTGAAGCTTTCTTT. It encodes CAISESELLTEAFF.